This TCR beta chain was recovered during a study of blood T cell repertoires in COVID-19. Background on the study: The analysed material was cDNA or gDNA that came from T cells, B-cell-depleted T cells, or PBMCs.

Authors' methods: The authors estimated nucleated cell counts from reference gene primer amplification. TCRdb keeps only in-frame clones here, not all; method: immunoSEQ multiplex PCR. D and trimming were read from the DNA, whereas the V and J calls and clone size are those reported in that table. Among about 270,000 clones, around 82% were seen once, and the ten largest hold less than 4%. Germline CDR1 is MRHNA and CDR2 is SNTAGT. Trimming took off 6 bases at V and 0 bases at J, with 9 bases between the two ends. This CDR3 spans 15 amino acids. This clonotype was sampled from a woman younger than 30 with acute or convalescent COVID-19. The chain employs TRBV6-4 and TRBJ1-6, with D unclear. Sequenced sample: peripheral blood. CDR3: CASRNSSSYNSPLHF. As DNA, the CDR3 is TGTGCCAGCAGAAACAGTAGCTCCTATAATTCACCCCTCCACTTT.